The 19 T cell receptor beta chains listed next were all sequenced from one sample in a study of regulatory T cells in long-lasting Graves disease. iRepertoire HTBI primers and Arm-PCR of CDR3 regions built TCR beta libraries. From the multiplex PCR reads, TCRdb called clonotypes with MiXCR, one entry per CDR3 protein. The repertoire holds about 470,000 distinct CDR3 sequences, with roughly 21% as singletons. Time point denoted: persistent/refractory GD, antithyroid drugs over 5 years with positive TRAb. Construction of the TCR library relied on RNA isolated from PBMCs. This sample comprised peripheral blood mononuclear cells (PBMCs), obtained when the disease was refractory, from a patient treated with antithyroid drugs. These receptor sequences come from a female donor with Graves disease.

Concerning this clonotype itself: A much more abundant neighbour one base away suggests this may be a read error. The V call is TRBV12-3 or TRBV12-4, the J call TRBJ1-1; D gene unclear. The CDR3 spans 13 residues. V lost 4 bases, J lost 6 bases, and 12 bases lay in between. The CDR3 DNA sequence: TGTGCCAGCAGTTCCGCTAAAGTGTCTGAAGCTTTCTTT. It translates to CASSSAKVSEAFF.

In its sample, this clonotype was seen a few times. The gene calls are TRBV6-1 and TRBJ2-7; possible D gene TRBD1, 6 bases. Germline V gene data show CDR1 as MNHNS and CDR2 as SASEGT. Deletions cut 4 bases from V and 6 bases from J, with 10 bases between. The CDR3 length is 12 residues. The CDR3 reads CASSGTGFEQYF. CDR3 DNA sequence: TGTGCCAGCAGTGGTACAGGGTTCGAGCAGTACTTC.

This clonotype appeared many times. V gene TRBV6-1 combines with J gene TRBJ1-6; 9 nucleotides agree with TRBD1. V gave up 2 bases and J gave up 6 bases; unmatched junction bases: 2. There are 15 residues in the CDR3. CDR1 is MNHNS and CDR2 is SASEGT in the germline V gene. Here the CDR3 reads CASSELDRGNSPLHF. CDR3 bases: TGTGCCAGCAGTGAATTGGACAGGGGTAATTCACCCCTCCACTTT.

Only a few counts were recorded for this clonotype. The V call is TRBV7-9, the J call TRBJ1-4, with a weak D call TRBD1 (5 bases). The length of the CDR3 is 14 residues. Germline CDR1 and CDR2: SEHNR and FQNEAQ (reference sequence). V shed 4 bases and J shed 8 bases, with 14 bases lying between them. The CDR3 DNA follows: TGTGCCAGCAGCTCTTCCGACCGGGGGGAAAAACTGTTTTTT. The encoded protein is CASSSSDRGEKLFF. Variable domain in full (rest from reference TRBV7-9 and TRBJ1-4): DTGVSQNPRHKITKRGQNVTFRCDPISEHNRLYWYRQTLGQGPEFLTYFQNEAQLEKSRLLSDRFSAERPKGSFSTLEIQRTEQGDSAMYLCASSSSDRGEKLFFGSGTQLSVL.

Only a few counts were recorded for this clonotype. At one end the junction does not follow the germline gene, possibly because of a read error. The J gene is TRBJ2-7, the V gene TRBV3-1; maybe TRBD2 (6 bases). The V gene's germline CDR1 is LGHDT and CDR2 YNNKEL (reference sequence). This CDR3 region has 13 residues. CDR3 bases: TGTGCCAGCAGCCCCTCTGGGGGGTACGAGCGGTACTTC. Translating it yields CASSPSGGYERYF.

The chain employs TRBV6-2 or TRBV6-3 and TRBJ1-1; D is unclear. Germline V gene sequence: CDR1 MNHEY, CDR2 SVGEGT. This CDR3 spans 11 amino acids. The V gene lost 6 bases and the J gene lost 7 bases, with 9 bases spanning the gap. CDR3 residues: CASRSAFEAFF. The CDR3 nucleotides read TGTGCCAGCAGGAGCGCCTTTGAAGCTTTCTTT.

This clonotype was seen a few times. This CDR3 is CAWRGTGKLYGYTF. Written as DNA, the CDR3 is TGTGCCTGGAGAGGGACGGGGAAACTTTATGGCTACACCTTC. The chain links TRBV30 to TRBJ1-2; tentatively, D is TRBD1 (5 bases). Per the germline V gene, CDR1 is GTSNPN and CDR2 is SVGIG (reference sequence). This CDR3 contains 14 residues. Deletions cut 3 bases from V and 5 bases from J, with 16 bases between.

The chain joins TRBV29-1 to TRBJ1-2; 8 nucleotides match TRBD1. Germline trimming cut 4 bases from V and 6 bases from J; bases unmatched to any gene: 1. The V gene's germline CDR1 is SQVTM and CDR2 ANQGSEA. CDR3 length equals 11 residues. For the CDR3, the DNA is TGCAGCGTTGCAGGGGGCGATGGCTACACCTTC. As protein: CSVAGGDGYTF.

V gene TRBV20-1 combines with J gene TRBJ1-4; the match to TRBD1 covers 8 bases. Germline lookup yields CDR1 DFQATT and CDR2 SNEGSKA (reference sequence). Trimming took 0 bases from V and 0 from J; bases not matched to a gene: 3. The CDR3 has 16 residues. The CDR3 sequence: CSARDSQGATNEKLFF. CDR3 bases: TGCAGTGCTAGAGATTCACAGGGGGCAACTAATGAAAAACTGTTTTTT.

The chain carries TRBV20-1 and TRBJ2-2; TRBD2 matches 13 bases. In germline, CDR1 is DFQATT, CDR2 SNEGSKA (reference sequence). The CDR3 has 18 residues. V gave up 0 bases and J gave up 2 bases; unmatched junction bases: 6. The CDR3 reads CSARDIRTSGSNTGELFF. In DNA, the CDR3 is TGCAGTGCTAGAGATATAAGGACTAGCGGGAGTAACACCGGGGAGCTGTTTTTT.

The rearrangement uses TRBV9 and TRBJ1-1; 9 positions agree with TRBD1. Germline trimming cut 3 bases from V and 3 bases from J; bases unmatched to any gene: 6. Looked up from germline, CDR1 is SGDLS and CDR2 is YYNGEE. The CDR3 has 15 residues. CDR3: CASSATGGMDTEAFF. CDR3 DNA: TGTGCCAGCAGCGCGACAGGGGGAATGGACACTGAAGCTTTCTTT. The whole variable domain, filled in from reference TRBV9 and TRBJ1-1, reads DSGVTQTPKHLITATGQRVTLRCSPRSGDLSVYWYQQSLDQGLQFLIQYYNGEERAKGNILERFSAQQFPDLHSELNLSSLELGDSALYFCASSATGGMDTEAFFGQGTRLTVV.

This clonotype was picked up many times. The chain employs TRBV11-2 and TRBJ2-7; D is perhaps TRBD2 (5 bases). V lost 5 bases and J 3 bases, leaving 11 bases between the germline ends. This CDR3 is 13 amino acids long. CDR1 is SGHAT, CDR2 FQNNGV, per germline. CDR3 bases: TGTGCCAGCAGCGCCGGACTCGACTACGAGCAGTACTTC. As protein: CASSAGLDYEQYF.

This chain uses TRBV27 with TRBJ2-3; 8 bases line up with TRBD2. After removal of 5 bases from V and 1 base from J, the junction contained 5 bases not matched to a gene. Looked up from germline, CDR1 is MNHEY and CDR2 is SMNVEV (reference sequence). The CDR3 totals 15 residues. CDR3 amino acids: CASSRGGRGTDTQYF. The CDR3 bases are TGTGCCAGCAGTCGGGGGGGCCGTGGCACAGATACGCAGTATTTT.

As to this clonotype: A much larger clone lies one base from this, so it may be a read error. The V gene is TRBV20-1, the J gene TRBJ2-7; 13 nucleotides line up with TRBD2. V dropped 8 bases and J dropped 6; count of bases not matched to a gene: 4. CDR1 and CDR2 (germline): DFQATT, SNEGSKA (reference sequence). The CDR3 sequence is 12 residues long. CDR3 residues: CSRTSGGGEQYF. CDR3 coding DNA: TGCAGTCGGACTAGCGGGGGTGGCGAGCAGTACTTC.

This clonotype has a handful of counts. The chain uses TRBV7-9 and TRBJ1-4; D not certain. V lost 1 base and J lost 8, with 14 bases in between. The CDR3 is 15 residues long. Germline CDR1 and CDR2: SEHNR and FQNEAQ (reference sequence). For the CDR3, the DNA is TGTGCCAGCAGCTTAGATGGAGGAGGCGAAGAAAAACTGTTTTTT. It is translated as CASSLDGGGEEKLFF.

Details on this clonotype: A much larger clone sits a single nucleotide away, making a read error possible. This CDR3 fails to terminate in the conserved phenylalanine or tryptophan, so it likely reflects a read error. The rearrangement joins TRBV6-2 or TRBV6-3 to TRBJ1-2; tentatively, D is TRBD1 (5 bases). This CDR3 comprises 15 residues. The ends were cut back, 4 bases at V and 4 bases at J, with 16 bases in the middle. Germline CDR1 and CDR2: MNHEY and SVGEGT. The CDR3 here is CASSLTGTESYGYTL. CDR3 in DNA: TGTGCCAGCAGTTTGACCGGGACGGAATCCTATGGCTACACCCTC.

The chain links TRBV7-8 to TRBJ2-7; TRBD2 matches 15 bases. Unmatched junction bases numbered 8, after V lost 3 bases and J lost 5 bases. CDR3 length equals 17 residues. Germline assignment: CDR1 SGHVS and CDR2 FQNEAQ. CDR3 sequence (DNA): TGTGCCAGCAGCTTCGGACTAGCGGGAGGGCCTCGGGACGAGCAGTACTTC. As protein: CASSFGLAGGPRDEQYF.

In this sample, this clonotype turned up many times. This sequence joins TRBV20-1 and TRBJ1-1; 7 nucleotides align to TRBD1. V gave up 0 bases and J gave up 1 base; unmatched junction bases: 5. Per germline, CDR1 DFQATT and CDR2 SNEGSKA (reference sequence). The CDR3 is 15 amino acids. This CDR3 reads CSARDPDRANTEAFF. The CDR3 DNA is TGCAGTGCTAGAGATCCCGACAGGGCGAACACTGAAGCTTTCTTT.

This chain links TRBV6-2 or TRBV6-3 with TRBJ1-5; D uncertain. Germline lookup yields CDR1 MNHEY and CDR2 SVGEGT. Trimming took off 0 bases at V and 14 bases at J, with 23 bases between the two ends. The CDR3 extends over 16 amino acids. The CDR3 sequence: CASSYSEQLYPYIEHF. For the CDR3, the DNA is TGTGCCAGCAGTTACTCGGAACAGCTCTATCCATATATTGAGCATTTT.